The next 32 T cell receptor beta chains were all read from a single sample in a study of a mutant IDH1 vaccine in newly diagnosed glioma (dated by TCRdb to about 2021). The library was generated by the immunoSEQ multiplex PCR assay. TCRdb retrieved this table from immuneACCESS and kept in-frame rearrangements only. Not all clones are present; in checked studies, unresolved V genes account for under half, and no reason is known for the remainder. Here the sample has 25,000 to 35,000 clones; approximately 86% occur a single time. The ten largest make up around 5% of the sample. Sample time point, as interpreted from the label and publication: baseline, week 1 (first vaccination visit). What the treatment or condition label conveys for this sample: pre-vaccination baseline after standard-of-care therapy. Here the sequenced sample was PBMCs, taken from a glioma patient treated with radiotherapy, temozolomide or both. These receptors came from a woman in her thirties or forties with glioma.

The chain combines TRBV4-2 with TRBJ2-3; 10 nucleotides match TRBD2. The junction had 8 bases not matched to a gene; V was cut back by 0 bases and J by 5 bases. The CDR3 spans 17 residues. The germline CDR1 and CDR2 sequences are LGHNA and YNFKEQ. The CDR3 loop is CASSQDGSGGAIDTQYF. CDR3 nucleotide sequence: TGTGCCAGCAGCCAAGATGGAAGCGGGGGGGCCATAGATACGCAGTATTTT.

The chain has TRBV30 and TRBJ1-4; 7 bases map to TRBD1. Germline V gene data show CDR1 as GTSNPN and CDR2 as SVGIG (reference sequence). The CDR3 is 15 amino acids. Trimming cost V 1 base and J 5 bases; bases outside gene matches: 7. The CDR3 DNA reads TGTGCCTGGAGTGGACCGGGACAGTCAAATGAAAAACTGTTTTTT. Residues: CAWSGPGQSNEKLFF.

The chain couples TRBV10-1 to TRBJ2-7; D unclear. This CDR3 is 15 amino acids long. V shed 0 bases and J shed 5 bases, with 14 bases lying between them. In germline, CDR1 is WNHNN, CDR2 SYGVQD (reference sequence). The CDR3: CASSESALFLDEQYF. The DNA for the CDR3 is TGCGCCAGCAGTGAGTCTGCTCTCTTCCTTGACGAGCAGTACTTC.

The chain is built from TRBV6-5 and TRBJ1-5; no reliable D call. The CDR3 is made up of 13 amino acids. Looked up from germline, CDR1 is MNHEY and CDR2 is SVGAGI. Trimming removed 7 bases from V and 7 bases from J, with 14 bases in between. The CDR3 nucleotides are TGTGCCAGCACAGCAGGCGGTAACCAGCCCCAGCATTTT. Translated, it gives CASTAGGNQPQHF.

This clone was observed a few times. The rearrangement joins TRBV6-5 to TRBJ1-4; TRBD1 might be the D (5 bases). The V gene's germline CDR1 is MNHEY and CDR2 SVGAGI. V dropped 6 bases and J dropped 5 bases, with 13 bases sitting between them. This CDR3 is 14 amino acids long. The CDR3 region is CASRPDSWNEKLFF. DNA of the CDR3: TGTGCCAGCAGACCCGACAGTTGGAATGAAAAACTGTTTTTT.

The chain uses TRBV7-2 and TRBJ1-3, with D tentatively TRBD1 (5 bases). Trimming shortened V by 1 base and J by 4 bases, and 11 bases separated the two germline ends. Germline V gives CDR1 SGHTA, CDR2 FQGNSA. The CDR3 extends over 15 amino acids. The CDR3 loop reads CASSLDGGSGNTIYF. The CDR3 region has the DNA TGTGCCAGCAGCTTAGACGGGGGTTCAGGAAACACCATATATTTT.

This sequence joins TRBV9 and TRBJ2-2, with 8 bases aligning to TRBD2. Germline CDR1 and CDR2: SGDLS and YYNGEE. V lost 3 bases, J lost 4 bases, and 2 bases stayed unmatched. This CDR3 comprises 14 residues. In nucleotides, the CDR3 is TGTGCCAGCAGCGCAGCGGGAGTCACCGGGGAGCTGTTTTTT. Encoded protein: CASSAAGVTGELFF.

CDR3 sequence: CASSPQGALYEQYF. The CDR3 DNA reads TGTGCCAGTAGTCCCCAGGGGGCACTCTACGAGCAGTACTTC. V is TRBV19 and J is TRBJ2-7, with 8 positions matching TRBD1. CDR3 length equals 14 residues. Trimming at V came to 5 bases and at J to 3 bases, leaving 6 bases not matched to a gene. CDR1 is LNHDA and CDR2 is SQIVND in the germline V gene (reference sequence). The variable domain in full, with the rest retrieved from reference TRBV19 and TRBJ2-7, is DGGITQSPKYLFRKEGQNVTLSCEQNLNHDAMYWYRQDPGQGLRLIYYSQIVNDFQKGDIAEGYSVSREKKESFPLTVTSAQKNPTAFYLCASSPQGALYEQYFGPGTRLTVT.

The chain is built from TRBV28 and TRBJ1-1; D gene ambiguous. CDR3 length: 14 residues. CDR1 and CDR2 (germline): MDHEN, SYDVKM. V lost 11 bases, J lost 0 bases, and 16 bases lay in between. Here the CDR3 DNA reads TGTGCCGGCCGCTCTTTCCGCATGAACACTGAAGCTTTCTTT. As protein: CAGRSFRMNTEAFF. The full variable domain, completed using reference TRBV28 and TRBJ1-1, is DVKVTQSSRYLVKRTGEKVFLECVQDMDHENMFWYRQDPGLGLRLIYFSYDVKMKEKGDIPEGYSVSREKKERFSLILESASTNQTSMYLCAGRSFRMNTEAFFGQGTRLTVV.

This rearrangement joins TRBV5-6 to TRBJ1-2; a possible D gene is TRBD1 (6 bases). The V gene's germline CDR1 is SGHDT and CDR2 YYEEEE. Trimming pared 3 bases from V and 0 bases from J, leaving 18 bases between. The CDR3 covers 17 residues. CDR3 protein: CASSSQPSRGSNYGYTF. In nucleotides, the CDR3 is TGTGCCAGCAGCTCCCAGCCATCCAGGGGTTCTAACTATGGCTACACCTTC.

The chain recombines TRBV19 with TRBJ1-5; a weak D match, TRBD1 (5 bases). CDR3 size: 16 residues. Trimming cost V 5 bases and J 0 bases, with 14 bases left between them. Germline CDR1 LNHDA, CDR2 SQIVND (reference sequence). The CDR3 DNA follows: TGTGCCAGTAGTCCCTTCGGACACGTTAGCAATCAGCCCCAGCATTTT. It translates to CASSPFGHVSNQPQHF.

This clone appeared once. J is TRBJ2-2 and V is TRBV12-5; TRBD1 aligns across 9 bases. In germline, CDR1 is LGHNT, CDR2 FRNRAP. V gave up 2 bases and J gave up 1 base; unmatched junction bases: 14. This CDR3 comprises 20 residues. The CDR3 DNA reads as TGTGCTAGTGGTTTGCCACTCCCCCGCGGGACAGGGAAGAACACCGGGGAGCTGTTTTTT. This gives the protein CASGLPLPRGTGKNTGELFF.

The chain has TRBV27 and TRBJ2-7; unclear D gene. With 3 bases removed from V and 4 bases from J, the gap between germline ends came to 13 bases. Germline V CDR1 and CDR2: MNHEY, SMNVEV (reference sequence). This CDR3 is built from 14 residues. The CDR3 is CASSLGGSSYEQYF. Written as DNA, the CDR3 is TGTGCCAGCAGTTTGGGCGGATCATCATACGAGCAGTACTTC.

The CDR3, as DNA: TGTGCCAGCAGCGGAGAGTGGGGAGAGCAGTACTTC. Translation: CASSGEWGEQYF. The chain has TRBV7-9 and TRBJ2-7; no clear D. The CDR3 totals 12 residues. The V gene's germline CDR1 is SEHNR and CDR2 FQNEAQ (reference sequence). The V end lost 5 bases, the J end lost 7 bases, and 12 bases lay between the germline ends.

This CDR3 is CASSPGQGIYEQYF. Written as DNA, the CDR3 is TGTGCCAGCAGTCCGGGACAGGGGATCTACGAGCAGTACTTC. The chain couples TRBV6-1 to TRBJ2-7; 10 nucleotides agree with TRBD1. The CDR3 totals 14 residues. V trimming: 5 bases; J trimming: 3 bases; junction bases outside the gene matches: 4. Germline-derived CDR1 and CDR2 are MNHNS and SASEGT.

V is TRBV2 and J is TRBJ2-5; TRBD2 agrees at 14 bases. V shed 8 bases, J shed 5 bases, and the junction held 10 bases outside the gene matches. The germline CDR1 and CDR2 sequences are SNHLY and FYNNEI. The CDR3 runs to 16 residues. The CDR3 is CASAGLAGGLGETQYF. CDR3 bases: TGTGCCAGCGCCGGACTAGCGGGGGGACTCGGTGAGACCCAGTACTTC.

The V and J genes are TRBV20-1 and TRBJ2-4, with TRBD1 matching over 7 bases. Germline CDR1 is DFQATT and CDR2 is SNEGSKA (reference sequence). V gave up 3 bases and J gave up 10 bases; unmatched junction bases: 3. This CDR3 comprises 11 residues. The CDR3 DNA is TGCAGTGCTAGGACAGGGAGTATTCAGTACTTC. Translation gives CSARTGSIQYF.

The chain has TRBV7-2 and TRBJ2-5; D not resolved. The V end lost 5 bases, the J end lost 1 base, and 14 bases lay between the germline ends. Looked up from germline, CDR1 is SGHTA and CDR2 is FQGNSA. This CDR3 comprises 15 residues. This CDR3 reads CASSPVGRTQETQYF. In DNA, the CDR3 is TGTGCCAGCAGCCCAGTAGGCAGGACCCAAGAGACCCAGTACTTC.

The chain joins TRBV10-3 to TRBJ1-2, with TRBD1 as a possible D gene (5 bases). The CDR3 spans 14 residues. Looked up from germline, CDR1 is ENHRY and CDR2 is SYGVKD. V lost 8 bases and J 0 bases, leaving 13 bases between the germline ends. The CDR3 spells CAIWGGESNYGYTF. The CDR3 bases are TGTGCCATCTGGGGGGGTGAATCTAACTATGGCTACACCTTC.

J is TRBJ2-5 and V is TRBV11-2; tentative D call: TRBD1 (5 bases). The CDR3 has 14 amino acids. The V gene's germline CDR1 is SGHAT and CDR2 FQNNGV. V was clipped by 4 bases and J by 1 base, with 10 bases between them. The DNA of the CDR3 is TGTGCCAGCAGCTCCACAGGATCCCAAGAGACCCAGTACTTC. Its protein product is CASSSTGSQETQYF.

The genes are TRBV6-1 and TRBJ1-3, with D perhaps matching TRBD1 (6 bases). Trimming shortened V by 2 bases and J by 2 bases, and 10 bases separated the two germline ends. The CDR3 length is 15 residues. Germline-derived CDR1 and CDR2 are MNHNS and SASEGT. As DNA, the CDR3 is TGTGCCAGCAGTGAAACAGGGTGGACTGGAAACACCATATATTTT. Translating it yields CASSETGWTGNTIYF.

The sample holds a few counts of this clone. This chain connects TRBV2 to TRBJ1-1; D remains ambiguous. The CDR3 has 15 amino acids. V lost 11 bases and J 3 bases, leaving 22 bases between the germline ends. The germline V gene encodes CDR1 SNHLY and CDR2 FYNNEI. CDR3: CAGRNGQGVYTEAFF. CDR3 in DNA: TGTGCCGGGAGAAACGGGCAAGGAGTGTACACTGAAGCTTTCTTT.

The rearrangement links TRBV4-3 to TRBJ2-7, with 8 positions matching TRBD2. V trimming: 0 bases; J trimming: 4 bases; junction bases outside the gene matches: 8. Germline V gene sequence: CDR1 LGHNA, CDR2 YSLEER. The length of the CDR3 is 16 residues. DNA of the CDR3: TGCGCCAGCAGCCAAGAAGAAACTAGCGGCCGTTACGAGCAGTACTTC. As protein: CASSQEETSGRYEQYF.

This chain joins TRBV27 and TRBJ1-1; D possibly corresponds to TRBD1 (5 bases). Trimming removed 8 bases at V and 4 bases at J, with 20 bases between. Germline CDR1 is MNHEY and CDR2 is SMNVEV (reference sequence). The CDR3 runs 15 residues. The CDR3 DNA reads TGTGCCAGCGGCACAGCCGCAGGGTTCGGCACTGAAGCTTTCTTT. This sequence encodes CASGTAAGFGTEAFF.

By proportion, this clone is medium-sized. The V gene is TRBV9, the J gene TRBJ2-7; 7 bases match TRBD2. CDR3 size: 12 residues. The junction had 1 base not matched to a gene; V was cut back by 4 bases and J by 3 bases. The germline gives CDR1 SGDLS, CDR2 YYNGEE. The CDR3 DNA is TGTGCCAGCAGCCCGGGGGGCTACGAGCAGTACTTC. Translating it yields CASSPGGYEQYF.

This clone is a singleton in its sample. The chain links TRBV2 to TRBJ2-7, with a weak D call TRBD1 (6 bases). The V and J ends lost 1 base and 4 bases respectively, with 14 bases between them. CDR3 length equals 15 residues. The germline V gene has CDR1 SNHLY and CDR2 FYNNEI. The CDR3 here is CASSEGAGGLYEQYF. In DNA, the CDR3 is TGTGCCAGCAGTGAAGGAGCTGGGGGCCTTTACGAGCAGTACTTC. The variable domain in full, completed from reference TRBV2 and TRBJ2-7, reads EPEVTQTPSHQVTQMGQEVILRCVPISNHLYFYWYRQILGQKVEFLVSFYNNEISEKSEIFDDQFSVERPDGSNFTLKIRSTKLEDSAMYFCASSEGAGGLYEQYFGPGTRLTVT.

The gene calls are TRBV5-4 and TRBJ2-5; 15 nucleotides match TRBD2. V gave up 6 bases and J gave up 3 bases; unmatched junction bases: 9. Germline V gene lookup returns CDR1 SGHNT and CDR2 YYREEE (reference sequence). This CDR3 is built from 17 residues. In nucleotides, the CDR3 is TGTGCCAGCACCTGGGGGACTAGCGGGGGGACAAAAGAGACCCAGTACTTC. This gives the protein CASTWGTSGGTKETQYF.

The sample holds one count of this clone. J is TRBJ2-7 and V is TRBV14; 8 nucleotides align to TRBD1. With V trimmed by 4 bases and J by 2 bases, 4 bases remained unmatched. The CDR3 length is 14 residues. Looked up from germline, CDR1 is SGHDN and CDR2 is FVKESK. CDR3 amino acids: CASSPGQGPYEQYF. The CDR3 DNA follows: TGTGCCAGCAGCCCAGGACAGGGTCCCTACGAGCAGTACTTC.

The rearrangement uses TRBV30 and TRBJ1-4; D is unclear. Germline V gives CDR1 GTSNPN, CDR2 SVGIG (reference sequence). V was clipped by 0 bases and J by 4 bases, with 6 bases between them. This CDR3 is built from 13 residues. The CDR3 reads CAWSVWVNEKLFF. CDR3 DNA sequence: TGTGCCTGGAGTGTATGGGTTAATGAAAAACTGTTTTTT.

The rearrangement joins TRBV7-9 to TRBJ2-1; a weak D match, TRBD2 (5 bases). With 3 bases removed from V and 7 bases from J, the gap between germline ends came to 10 bases. Germline V CDR1 and CDR2: SEHNR, FQNEAQ (reference sequence). The CDR3 is made up of 13 amino acids. The DNA for the CDR3 is TGTGCCAGCAGCTTTAGAGGGAATAATGAGCAGTTCTTC. It translates to CASSFRGNNEQFF.

This clone rates as medium-sized. V and J are TRBV5-4 and TRBJ1-4, with D possibly TRBD1 on 5 matching bases. CDR1 and CDR2 (germline): SGHNT, YYREEE (reference sequence). V was trimmed by 0 bases and J by 3 bases, leaving 15 bases between them. The CDR3 sequence is 17 residues long. The CDR3 protein is CASSLGQGGRPNEKLFF. The DNA of the CDR3 is TGTGCCAGCAGCTTGGGTCAGGGTGGTAGACCTAATGAAAAACTGTTTTTT.

This sequence joins TRBV5-6 and TRBJ2-1; 8 bases are shared with TRBD1. The CDR3 contains 15 residues. Germline V gives CDR1 SGHDT, CDR2 YYEEEE. The J segment lost 3 bases and the V segment lost 0 bases, leaving 2 bases of the junction unmatched. The DNA of the CDR3 is TGTGCCAGCAGCTTGGAACAGGGGGTCTACAATGAGCAGTTCTTC. The encoded protein is CASSLEQGVYNEQFF.